A selection of T cell receptor beta chains follows, all from one sample in a study of blood T cell repertoires in COVID-19. Clones were read by immunoSEQ multiplex PCR, and TCRdb kept only the in-frame ones, dropping some. The sample lists some 50,000 clones, over 75% occurring once. The sequenced sample consisted of peripheral blood. Receptors were obtained from a man aged 35-49 years with acute or convalescent COVID-19. Both conserved end residues are part of each CDR3. Each record gives: D gene, clone size, J gene, V gene, CDR3 DNA, CDR3 protein. A D gene is named only where the DNA matches it firmly. Clone size, where shown, is once, few, many, or a class for clones that have expanded.

D gene: TRBD2
clone size: once
J gene: TRBJ2-5
V gene: TRBV5-6
CDR3 DNA: TGTGCCAGCAGCTGGGGACTAGCGGGAGGGCAAGAGACCCAGTACTTC
CDR3 protein: CASSWGLAGGQETQYF

D gene: NA
clone size: NA
J gene: TRBJ1-2
V gene: TRBV7-2
CDR3 DNA: TGTGCCAGCAGCTCGGACAGATCAGGCTATGGCTACACCTTC
CDR3 protein: CASSSDRSGYGYTF

D gene: TRBD1
clone size: NA
J gene: TRBJ1-2
V gene: TRBV7-9
CDR3 DNA: TGTGCCAGCAGCTTAAAACAGGGGGGCTATGGCTACACCTTC
CDR3 protein: CASSLKQGGYGYTF

D gene: NA
clone size: NA
J gene: TRBJ1-5
V gene: TRBV7-2
CDR3 DNA: TGTGCCAGCAGCTTCATGGTGGGGGCCGGACAGCCCCAGCATTTT
CDR3 protein: CASSFMVGAGQPQHF

D gene: NA
clone size: NA
J gene: TRBJ2-7
V gene: TRBV7-8
CDR3 DNA: TGTGCCAGCAGTCCCCCGACTTTCGTCTCCTACGAGCAGTACTTC
CDR3 protein: CASSPPTFVSYEQYF

D gene: TRBD1
clone size: NA
J gene: TRBJ1-5
V gene: TRBV6-6
CDR3 DNA: TGTGCCAGCAGCACAGGACAGGTGCAGCCCCAGCATTTT
CDR3 protein: CASSTGQVQPQHF

D gene: TRBD2
clone size: NA
J gene: TRBJ2-6
V gene: TRBV20-1
CDR3 DNA: TGCAGTGCTAGTCAGAGCGCGGGGGTGTATGGGGCCAACGTCCTGACTTTC
CDR3 protein: CSASQSAGVYGANVLTF

D gene: TRBD1
clone size: NA
J gene: TRBJ1-2
V gene: TRBV4-3
CDR3 DNA: TGCGCCAGCAGCCTAGGACAGGGGAACTATGGCTACACCTTC
CDR3 protein: CASSLGQGNYGYTF

D gene: TRBD1
clone size: NA
J gene: TRBJ1-1
V gene: TRBV30
CDR3 DNA: TGTGCCTGGAGGACAGGGACAACTGAAGCTTTCTTT
CDR3 protein: CAWRTGTTEAFF

D gene: TRBD1
clone size: NA
J gene: TRBJ1-5
V gene: TRBV9
CDR3 DNA: TGTGCCAGCAGCAAGACAGGGGAGAGCAATCAGCCCCAGCATTTT
CDR3 protein: CASSKTGESNQPQHF

D gene: NA
clone size: NA
J gene: TRBJ1-4
V gene: TRBV4-1
CDR3 DNA: TGCGCCAGCAGCCAAGAAGGCGGCCCAACTAATGAAAAACTGTTTTTT
CDR3 protein: CASSQEGGPTNEKLFF

D gene: NA
clone size: once
J gene: TRBJ2-1
V gene: TRBV6-5
CDR3 DNA: TGTGCCAGCAGCCTCTACAATGAGCAGTTCTTC
CDR3 protein: CASSLYNEQFF

D gene: TRBD1
clone size: NA
J gene: TRBJ1-1
V gene: TRBV19
CDR3 DNA: TGTGCCAGTAGTATAGTGGGAGGAGGGGGCCCGACGGGTATGGGCACTGAAGCTTTCTTT
CDR3 protein: CASSIVGGGGPTGMGTEAFF

D gene: TRBD1
clone size: NA
J gene: TRBJ1-5
V gene: TRBV19
CDR3 DNA: TGTGCCAGTAGTATTGGGTGGACAGGGGGCAGTCAGCCCCAGCATTTT
CDR3 protein: CASSIGWTGGSQPQHF

D gene: NA
clone size: NA
J gene: TRBJ2-7
V gene: TRBV30
CDR3 DNA: TGTGCCTGGATGGGACTCCGCTACGAGCAGTACTTC
CDR3 protein: CAWMGLRYEQYF

D gene: NA
clone size: NA
J gene: TRBJ2-7
V gene: TRBV7-8
CDR3 DNA: TGTGCCAGCAGCCGGGGACAAACCTACGAGCAGTACTTC
CDR3 protein: CASSRGQTYEQYF

D gene: NA
clone size: NA
J gene: TRBJ2-7
V gene: TRBV24-1
CDR3 DNA: TGTGCCACCAGTGATCCAAGGGGTGCGGGGAGCTACGAGCAGTACTTC
CDR3 protein: CATSDPRGAGSYEQYF

D gene: TRBD2
clone size: NA
J gene: TRBJ2-7
V gene: TRBV3-1/TRBV3-2
CDR3 DNA: TGTGCCAGCAGCCCACGGGGGAGGGGTGTGAGCTTC
CDR3 protein: CASSPRGRGVSF

D gene: NA
clone size: NA
J gene: TRBJ1-1
V gene: TRBV7-2
CDR3 DNA: TGTGCCAGCAGCTTAGAAGCGGTGGGCGTAACTGAAGCTTTCTTT
CDR3 protein: CASSLEAVGVTEAFF

D gene: TRBD1
clone size: NA
J gene: TRBJ2-7
V gene: TRBV19
CDR3 DNA: TGTGCCAGTACCACAGGGGACCACTACGAGCAGTACTTC
CDR3 protein: CASTTGDHYEQYF

D gene: NA
clone size: NA
J gene: TRBJ2-7
V gene: TRBV25-1
CDR3 DNA: TGTGCCAGCAGACCCCTCGGGAACTCCTACGAGCAGTACTTC
CDR3 protein: CASRPLGNSYEQYF

D gene: NA
clone size: NA
J gene: TRBJ2-3
V gene: TRBV3-1/TRBV3-2
CDR3 DNA: TGTGCCAGCAGCCAAGGTGGGGCGGGGAGCACAGATACGCAGTATTTT
CDR3 protein: CASSQGGAGSTDTQYF

D gene: NA
clone size: NA
J gene: TRBJ2-3
V gene: TRBV7-2
CDR3 DNA: TGTGCCAGCAGCTTAGGAGCTAAGCGGGCCACAGATACGCAGTATTTT
CDR3 protein: CASSLGAKRATDTQYF

D gene: TRBD2
clone size: NA
J gene: TRBJ2-1
V gene: TRBV10-2
CDR3 DNA: TGCGCCAGCAGTAAAGCGGGAGGGCCAGGTGAGCAGTTCTTC
CDR3 protein: CASSKAGGPGEQFF

D gene: NA
clone size: NA
J gene: TRBJ1-2
V gene: TRBV28
CDR3 DNA: TGTGCCAGCAGTTTGGCCTATGGCTACACCTTC
CDR3 protein: CASSLAYGYTF

D gene: TRBD1
clone size: once
J gene: TRBJ2-7
V gene: TRBV4-1
CDR3 DNA: TGCGCCAGCAGCTCTGGACAGGGTACCTACGAGCAGTACTTC
CDR3 protein: CASSSGQGTYEQYF

D gene: NA
clone size: few
J gene: TRBJ2-2
V gene: TRBV6-1
CDR3 DNA: TGTGCCAGTTCGGTCGGGGAGCTGTTTTTT
CDR3 protein: CASSVGELFF

D gene: NA
clone size: NA
J gene: TRBJ1-4
V gene: TRBV24-1
CDR3 DNA: TGTGCCACCAGTGATTTACAGGAGGAAAAACTGTTTTTT
CDR3 protein: CATSDLQEEKLFF

D gene: TRBD2
clone size: NA
J gene: TRBJ2-7
V gene: TRBV5-1
CDR3 DNA: TGCGCCAGCAGGAGTACTGCCGCGGGAGTTAACTACGAGCAGTACTTC
CDR3 protein: CASRSTAAGVNYEQYF

D gene: TRBD1
clone size: NA
J gene: TRBJ1-6
V gene: TRBV14
CDR3 DNA: TGTGCCAGCAGCCAAGATGGCGGGACAGGGTGGTCACCCCTCCACTTT
CDR3 protein: CASSQDGGTGWSPLHF

D gene: NA
clone size: NA
J gene: TRBJ1-5
V gene: TRBV11-2
CDR3 DNA: TGTGCCAGCAGCTTACAGGGTGGAAGCAATCAGCCCCAGCATTTT
CDR3 protein: CASSLQGGSNQPQHF

D gene: TRBD1
clone size: NA
J gene: TRBJ2-7
V gene: TRBV9
CDR3 DNA: TGTGCCAGCAGCGTAGGACAGGGAGACTACGAGCAGTACTTC
CDR3 protein: CASSVGQGDYEQYF